A single sample is the source of the 9 T cell receptor beta chains below, sequenced in a study of OX40 agonist ivuxolimab in advanced cancers. Produced via immunoSEQ multiplex PCR; TCRdb's table is partial and in-frame only. The table records 55,000 to 65,000 clones, about 85% of them present only once. Sequences were derived from CD4+ or CD8+ T cells sorted from blood, sampled in a trial of the OX40 agonist ivuxolimab. The receptors were sampled from an adult with an advanced solid tumor such as melanoma, head and neck, liver or kidney cancer.

The chain employs TRBV4-1 and TRBJ2-1; 7 bases match TRBD1. CDR1 and CDR2 (germline): MGHRA, YSYEKL. V shed 1 base, J shed 9 bases, and the junction held 9 bases outside the gene matches. The CDR3 has 15 amino acids. This CDR3 is CASSQAIVAGGEQFF. CDR3 nucleotides: TGCGCCAGCAGCCAAGCCATCGTAGCAGGGGGTGAGCAGTTCTTC.

The J gene is TRBJ2-7, the V gene TRBV13, with D possibly being TRBD1 or TRBD2 (7 bases each). CDR1 and CDR2 (germline): PRHDT, FYEKMQ (reference sequence). The germline V and J ends were trimmed by 3 bases and 1 base, with 10 bases remaining between them. The length of the CDR3 is 14 residues. The CDR3, as DNA: TGTGCCAGCAGCTTCAGGGGGGGATCCTACGAGCAGTACTTC. Its translation: CASSFRGGSYEQYF.

The chain carries TRBV7-9 and TRBJ1-6; no reliable D call. The CDR3 extends over 14 amino acids. Germline V gives CDR1 SEHNR, CDR2 FQNEAQ (reference sequence). Trimming took off 2 bases at V and 5 bases at J, with 7 bases between the two ends. The DNA of the CDR3 is TGTGCCAGCAGCTTATCCGCGGATAATTCACCCCTCCACTTT. Its translation is CASSLSADNSPLHF.

The chain uses TRBV7-8 and TRBJ2-7; D is perhaps TRBD1 (5 bases). Germline CDR1 SGHVS, CDR2 FQNEAQ. This CDR3 has 13 amino acids. Trimming cost V 5 bases and J 2 bases, with 10 bases left between them. The CDR3 bases are TGTGCCAGCAGCCCGGACACGGCCTACGAGCAGTACTTC. This codes for CASSPDTAYEQYF.

The V and J genes are TRBV27 and TRBJ2-3; 8 bases line up with TRBD1. Germline CDR1 MNHEY, CDR2 SMNVEV (reference sequence). CDR3 size: 17 residues. CDR3 sequence reads: CPRGGGQGAIGTDTQYF. The CDR3, as DNA: TGTCCACGCGGAGGAGGGCAGGGGGCAATAGGCACAGATACGCAGTATTTT.

The rearrangement uses TRBV11-2 and TRBJ1-4, with D unclear. Trimming left V 3 bases short and J 12 bases short, with 17 bases between. Germline CDR1 reads SGHAT; CDR2 reads FQNNGV. The CDR3 spans 14 residues. The CDR3 coding sequence is TGTGCCAGCAGCTTTCGCGCACAGTCGGGTGAACTGTTTTTT. Encoded protein: CASSFRAQSGELFF.

The genes are TRBV28 and TRBJ1-1; D perhaps matches TRBD1 (6 bases). V was clipped by 7 bases and J by 6 bases, with 18 bases between them. This CDR3 is built from 14 residues. The germline gives CDR1 MDHEN, CDR2 SYDVKM. The CDR3 spells CASTEPQRGPEAFF. CDR3 coding DNA: TGTGCCAGCACCGAACCCCAGCGGGGGCCTGAAGCTTTCTTT.

The chain joins TRBV10-1 to TRBJ2-7; D not resolved. From germline, CDR1 is WNHNN and CDR2 SYGVQD (reference sequence). CDR3 length equals 14 residues. V dropped 0 bases and J dropped 5 bases, with 11 bases sitting between them. CDR3 residues: CASSESTSTDEQYF. CDR3 DNA sequence: TGCGCCAGCAGTGAGTCTACTTCTACAGACGAGCAGTACTTC.

This clone has only one observation. This chain uses TRBV7-9 with TRBJ2-1, with a possible D match to TRBD1 (5 bases). Looked up from germline, CDR1 is SEHNR and CDR2 is FQNEAQ (reference sequence). Trimming shortened V by 0 bases and J by 9 bases, and 9 bases separated the two germline ends. The CDR3 sequence is 13 residues long. The CDR3 loop is CASSLATVGEQFF. The CDR3, as DNA: TGTGCCAGCAGCTTAGCGACAGTGGGTGAGCAGTTCTTC.